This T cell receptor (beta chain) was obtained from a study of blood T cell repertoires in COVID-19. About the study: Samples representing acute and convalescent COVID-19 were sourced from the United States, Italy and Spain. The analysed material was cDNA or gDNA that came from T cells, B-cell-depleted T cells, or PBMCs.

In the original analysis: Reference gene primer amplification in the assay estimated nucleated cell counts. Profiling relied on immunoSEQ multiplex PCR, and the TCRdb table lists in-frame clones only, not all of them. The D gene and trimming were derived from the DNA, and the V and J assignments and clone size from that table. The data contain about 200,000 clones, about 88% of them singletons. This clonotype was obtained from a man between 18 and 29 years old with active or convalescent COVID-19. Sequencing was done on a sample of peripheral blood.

CDR3 residues: CASSVRLAGGSDTQYF. CDR3 coding DNA: TGTGCCAGCAGCGTAAGACTAGCGGGGGGCTCGGATACGCAGTATTTT. The chain combines TRBV7-8 with TRBJ2-3; 13 positions match TRBD2. Germline CDR1 SGHVS, CDR2 FQNEAQ. V lost 5 bases to trimming and J lost 6 bases; unmatched junction nucleotides: 8. The CDR3 covers 16 residues.